This TCR beta chain was identified in a study of T cell repertoires in cytomegalovirus infection. In the study overall: Recently identified HLA-C-restricted CMV epitopes were among the peptides used.

V dropped 2 bases and J dropped 0 bases, with 7 bases sitting between them. CDR1 is MNHEY and CDR2 is SMNVEV in the germline V gene (reference sequence). The CDR3 loop spans 14 amino acids. Study results and limitations: Summed public TCR beta family frequency identified CMV carriers bearing the relevant HLA.

TCRdb redid the calling of the reads with MiXCR, one entry per CDR3 protein. The repertoire holds about 830,000 distinct CDR3 sequences, with around a third as singletons. This clonotype has only a few counts. Its matching antigen is unknown. V gene TRBV27 combines with J gene TRBJ1-1, with D unresolved. Specimen: cultured CD8+ T cells from PBMCs, collected from culture after CMV antigen stimulation. This TCR came from a human donor in good health (CMV status not recorded). Some clones in this sample may be carry-over from other donors' samples. The CDR3: CASSLNALNTEAFF. The CDR3 DNA is TGTGCCAGCAGTTTAAATGCCCTGAACACTGAAGCTTTCTTT.